The 12 T cell receptor beta chains given below trace back to one sample, sequenced in a study of T-cell reconstitution after alpha-beta-depleted transplantation in children. The TCRbeta library was prepared with unique molecular identifiers. One entry per CDR3 protein, called by TCRdb with MiXCR from the PCR reads. The table lists roughly 420,000 distinct CDR3 sequences, about a sixth of them singletons. The sample was PBMCs, mostly from graft donor cells, taken 360 days after TCRalphabeta/CD19-depleted stem cell transplant. Receptor source: a boy under three years old who had a stem cell transplant for Wiskott-Aldrich syndrome, so the T cells may come from the graft donor.

The chain uses TRBV20-1 and TRBJ2-1; D not resolved. The CDR3 consists of 14 residues. Germline V CDR1 and CDR2: DFQATT, SNEGSKA (reference sequence). V was cut by 0 bases and J by 9 bases, with 15 bases left in between. The CDR3 protein is CSARDPARFLEQFF. CDR3 DNA: TGCAGTGCTAGAGATCCCGCTAGATTTCTTGAGCAGTTCTTC.

This clonotype has only a few counts. The rearrangement joins TRBV5-1 to TRBJ2-7, with a weak D call TRBD1 (6 bases). Deletions cut 0 bases from V and 4 bases from J, with 11 bases between. The germline V gene has CDR1 SGHRS and CDR2 YFSETQ. This CDR3 comprises 14 residues. The CDR3 DNA is TGCGCCAGCAGCTTGGGGGGACATCAATACGAGCAGTACTTC. It specifies CASSLGGHQYEQYF.

This clonotype turned up a few times. The CDR3 DNA reads as TGTGCGACCCGATGGGATGAAAAACTGTTTTTT. Its translation is CATRWDEKLFF. The chain recombines TRBV6-4 with TRBJ1-4; D unclear. This CDR3 has 11 amino acids. Per the germline V gene, CDR1 is MRHNA and CDR2 is SNTAGT.

The table lists this clonotype with a count of one. This rearrangement joins TRBV5-5 to TRBJ2-1, with 9 bases lining up with TRBD2. The CDR3 length is 17 residues. Germline V gives CDR1 SGHKS, CDR2 YYEKEE (reference sequence). V lost 0 bases to trimming and J lost 2 bases; unmatched junction nucleotides: 6. CDR3 bases: TGTGCCAGCAGCTTGGGGGCGGGAGGGCCCCCCTACAATGAGCAGTTCTTC. Amino acid sequence: CASSLGAGGPPYNEQFF. The full variable domain, in which reference TRBV5-5 and TRBJ2-1 provide the parts outside the CDR3, is DAGVTQSPTHLIKTRGQQVTLRCSPISGHKSVSWYQQVLGQGPQFIFQYYEKEERGRGNFPDRFSARQFPNYSSELNVNALLLGDSALYLCASSLGAGGPPYNEQFFGPGTRLTVL.

This chain links TRBV5-1 with TRBJ2-7; D is uncertain. This CDR3 spans 14 amino acids. Trimming took 1 base from V and 0 from J, leaving 8 bases between them. The V gene's germline CDR1 is SGHRS and CDR2 YFSETQ. CDR3 nucleotides: TGCGCCAGCAGCTTGTGGCCTAGCTCCTACGAGCAGTACTTC. Translated: CASSLWPSSYEQYF.

This clonotype was picked up a small number of times. The gene calls are TRBV11-2 and TRBJ2-5, with 9 bases aligning to TRBD1. The V segment lost 4 bases and the J segment 4 bases; nucleotides outside the gene matches: 19. Germline V gene sequence: CDR1 SGHAT, CDR2 FQNNGV. The CDR3 sequence is 19 residues long. This chain's CDR3 is CASSSQPPPGQGQVETQYF. Written as DNA, the CDR3 is TGTGCCAGCAGCTCCCAGCCGCCACCGGGACAGGGACAGGTAGAGACCCAGTACTTC.

This clonotype was detected only a few times. This chain links TRBV12-3 or TRBV12-4 with TRBJ2-5, with D uncertain. The CDR3 runs 13 residues. Trimming shortened V by 5 bases and J by 5 bases, and 12 bases separated the two germline ends. The CDR3, as DNA: TGTGCCAGCAGTCAGGACGCTCGGGAGACCCAGTACTTC. Translated: CASSQDARETQYF.

The chain combines TRBV29-1 with TRBJ2-1; D uncertain. Germline assignment: CDR1 SQVTM and CDR2 ANQGSEA. CDR3 size: 12 residues. Trimming removed 1 base from V and 5 bases from J, with 6 bases in between. CDR3 nucleotides: TGCAGCGTTGAAGTCATAAACAATGAGCAGTTCTTC. Translated: CSVEVINNEQFF.

The chain uses TRBV2 and TRBJ2-1; 13 nucleotides align to TRBD2. This CDR3 is built from 15 residues. Trimming cost V 4 bases and J 8 bases; bases outside gene matches: 5. Germline values: CDR1 SNHLY, CDR2 FYNNEI. The CDR3 here is CASSGTSGRRHEQFF. CDR3 DNA: TGTGCCAGCAGTGGGACTAGCGGGAGACGACATGAGCAGTTCTTC.

This clonotype was counted a few times. The chain links TRBV20-1 to TRBJ1-2; D gene uncertain. There are 14 residues in the CDR3. From germline, CDR1 is DFQATT and CDR2 SNEGSKA (reference sequence). Trimming took off 0 bases at V and 4 bases at J, with 12 bases between the two ends. The CDR3 loop is CSARDESPLYGYTF. CDR3 in DNA: TGCAGTGCTAGAGATGAGAGTCCTCTCTATGGCTACACCTTC.

This chain uses TRBV7-9 with TRBJ2-1, with D unresolved. The germline CDR1 and CDR2 sequences are SEHNR and FQNEAQ (reference sequence). CDR3 length equals 15 residues. Trimming removed 2 bases at V and 8 bases at J, with 16 bases between. CDR3 nucleotides: TGTGCCAGCAGCTTATCCCGGCCCTCCGGAGATGAGCAGTTCTTC. It translates to CASSLSRPSGDEQFF.

This clonotype was seen ten or more times. V gene TRBV15 combines with J gene TRBJ2-3, with 8 bases lining up with TRBD1. Per germline, CDR1 LNHNV and CDR2 YYDKDF (reference sequence). Germline trimming cut 0 bases from V and 5 bases from J; bases unmatched to any gene: 7. CDR3 length: 16 amino acids. As DNA, the CDR3 is TGTGCCACCAGCAGAGATCTTGGCAGGGGGCGAGATACGCAGTATTTT. This codes for CATSRDLGRGRDTQYF.